The 6 T cell receptor beta chains below were found in one sample sequenced in a study of T cell changes during pregnancy in multiple sclerosis. Repertoires were generated with immunoSEQ multiplex PCR, while TCRdb's copy carries only in-frame clones and drops some. The repertoire has just over 90,000 clones, 90% to 95% of them found once; the top ten carry over 1.5%. Sequences were derived from peripheral blood, sampled after pregnancy. These receptor sequences come from a female donor in good health, enrolled as a control in a pregnancy study.

In DNA form, the CDR3 reads TGTGCCAGCAGCCCGAGAGGGACTAGCGGTAGCACAGATACGCAGTATTTT. Translated, it gives CASSPRGTSGSTDTQYF. The J gene is TRBJ2-3, the V gene TRBV9, with 11 bases that match TRBD2. V was clipped by 4 bases and J by 0 bases; unmatched bases: 7. This CDR3 contains 17 residues. In germline, CDR1 is SGDLS, CDR2 YYNGEE.

The chain carries TRBV7-8 and TRBJ2-1; weak D call: TRBD2 (6 bases). Trimming took off 8 bases at V and 9 bases at J, with 17 bases between the two ends. The V gene's germline CDR1 is SGHVS and CDR2 FQNEAQ. CDR3 size: 13 residues. The CDR3 coding sequence is TGTGCCAGCCTCGGGACTCCGATCGGTGAGCAGTTCTTC. Residues: CASLGTPIGEQFF.

V is TRBV7-9 and J is TRBJ1-2; a possible D gene is TRBD1 (6 bases). Per the germline V gene, CDR1 is SEHNR and CDR2 is FQNEAQ (reference sequence). CDR3 length: 14 amino acids. V dropped 2 bases and J dropped 6 bases, with 13 bases sitting between them. The CDR3 region is CASSLNSGVDGYTF. As DNA, the CDR3 is TGTGCCAGCAGCTTAAATTCAGGGGTGGATGGCTACACCTTC. Full variable domain (outside the CDR3, taken from reference TRBV7-9 and TRBJ1-2): DTGVSQNPRHKITKRGQNVTFRCDPISEHNRLYWYRQTLGQGPEFLTYFQNEAQLEKSRLLSDRFSAERPKGSFSTLEIQRTEQGDSAMYLCASSLNSGVDGYTFGSGTRLTVV.

The chain employs TRBV5-1 and TRBJ2-1, with 7 bases fitting TRBD1. CDR3 length equals 14 residues. V lost 4 bases, J lost 6 bases, and 7 bases stayed unmatched. CDR1 and CDR2 from the germline V gene are SGHRS and YFSETQ. CDR3 nucleotides: TGCGCCAGCAGCCCGGGACAGAGATTCAATGAGCAGTTCTTC. Encoded protein: CASSPGQRFNEQFF.

The V and J genes are TRBV5-1 and TRBJ2-2, with D maybe TRBD2 (6 bases). The V and J ends lost 1 base and 6 bases respectively, with 13 bases between them. The CDR3 sequence is 15 residues long. CDR1 is SGHRS and CDR2 is YFSETQ in the germline V gene. DNA of the CDR3: TGCGCCAGCAGCTTGACCGGGGGTGGGTCCGGGGAGCTGTTTTTT. Encoded protein: CASSLTGGGSGELFF.

The V call is TRBV6-6, the J call TRBJ1-5, with 8 bases that match TRBD1. The CDR3 has 13 residues. V trimming: 5 bases; J trimming: 4 bases; junction bases outside the gene matches: 1. The V gene's germline CDR1 is MNHNY and CDR2 SVGAGI (reference sequence). CDR3 residues: CASSDRGNQPQHF. For the CDR3, the DNA is TGTGCCAGCAGTGACAGGGGTAATCAGCCCCAGCATTTT.